The clone carrying this TCR beta chain was detected many times. The antigen remains undetermined. This record belongs to a study of T cells after yellow fever vaccination. Study information: Researchers used SMART-Seq v4 Ultra Low Input to prepare fractions that had low cell numbers. General observations from the study: Across the CD4 and CD8 compartments, a small share of clonotypes was present in both. FACS-sorted repertoires might harbor abundant contaminating clonotypes from the bulk population.

The CDR3 has 13 amino acids. With 8 bases removed from V and 2 bases from J, the gap between germline ends came to 12 bases. The germline CDR1 and CDR2 sequences are ENHRY and SYGVKD. Each CDR3 protein is one row after TCRdb ran MiXCR on the 5' RACE reads. The sample records hundreds of thousands of distinct CDR3 sequences, over 5% being singletons. Specimen: PBMCs, collected 5 days after the yellow fever booster vaccination. The receptor's source is a young man who received the YFV17D yellow fever vaccine. V gene TRBV10-3 combines with J gene TRBJ1-1, with no clear D. The CDR3 DNA follows: TGTGCCATCTCCCCGGACTCCAACACTGAAGCTTTCTTT. It yields the protein CAISPDSNTEAFF.